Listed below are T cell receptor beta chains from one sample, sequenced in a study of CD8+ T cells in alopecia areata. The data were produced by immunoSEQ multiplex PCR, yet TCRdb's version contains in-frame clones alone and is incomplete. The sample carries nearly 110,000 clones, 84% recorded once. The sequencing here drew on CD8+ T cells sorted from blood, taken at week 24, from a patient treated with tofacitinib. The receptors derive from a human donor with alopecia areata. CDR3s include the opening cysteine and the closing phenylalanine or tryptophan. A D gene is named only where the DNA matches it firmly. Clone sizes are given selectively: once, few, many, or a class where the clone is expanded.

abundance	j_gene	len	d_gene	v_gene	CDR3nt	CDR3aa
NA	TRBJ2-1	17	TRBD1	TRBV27	TGTGCCAGCAGCCAATCCCAGGGACAGGGCTCCTACAATGAGCAGTTCTTC	CASSQSQGQGSYNEQFF
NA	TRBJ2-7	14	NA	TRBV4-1	TGCGCCAGCAGCCCAGGGTTGGGGGCCTACGAGCAGTACTTC	CASSPGLGAYEQYF
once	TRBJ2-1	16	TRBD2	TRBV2	TGTGCCAGCAGTGAACTAGCTAGCGGGGCCTACAATGAGCAGTTCTTC	CASSELASGAYNEQFF
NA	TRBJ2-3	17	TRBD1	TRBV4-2	TGTGCCAGCAGCCGTCGGACAGGGGAAAGCTTCGCAGATACGCAGTATTTT	CASSRRTGESFADTQYF
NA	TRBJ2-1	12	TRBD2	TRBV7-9	TGTGCCAGCGGAGCGGGGGGGAATGAGCAGTTCTTC	CASGAGGNEQFF
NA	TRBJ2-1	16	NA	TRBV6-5	TGTGCCAGCAGTTACGGATCGGGGCAATTCTACAATGAGCAGTTCTTC	CASSYGSGQFYNEQFF
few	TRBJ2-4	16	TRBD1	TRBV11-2	TGTGCCAGCAGCCCCCGGACAGGGCCCGCCAAAAACATTCAGTACTTC	CASSPRTGPAKNIQYF
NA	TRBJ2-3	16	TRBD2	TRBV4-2	TGTGCCAGCAGCCAAGATCTAGCGGGGGGCACAGATACGCAGTATTTT	CASSQDLAGGTDTQYF
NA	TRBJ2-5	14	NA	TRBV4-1	TGCGCCAGCAGCCATTTGACGTTAGAAGAGACCCAGTACTTC	CASSHLTLEETQYF
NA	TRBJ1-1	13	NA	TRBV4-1	TGCGCCAGCAGCCAAGGGATGAACACTGAAGCTTTCTTT	CASSQGMNTEAFF
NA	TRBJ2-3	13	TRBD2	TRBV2	TGTGCCACCCTGACTAGCGGGGGAGATACGCAGTATTTT	CATLTSGGDTQYF
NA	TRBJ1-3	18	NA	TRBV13	TGTGCCAGCAGCCCGGTGGGACCTACACCTGAATACGGAAACACCATATATTTT	CASSPVGPTPEYGNTIYF
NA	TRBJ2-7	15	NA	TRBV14	TGTGCCAGCAGCCGAGACCAAGACACTTCCTACGAGCAGTACTTC	CASSRDQDTSYEQYF